A single sample gave rise to the 26 T cell receptor beta chains below, sequenced in a study of post-analysis software for immune sequencing data. TCR beta cDNA libraries included unique molecular identifiers. TCRdb reanalysed the PCR reads using MiXCR and keeps one entry per CDR3 protein. Of hundreds of thousands of distinct CDR3 sequences in the sample, just under 30% were seen once. Study conclusions and caveats: Higher frequency in patients than in controls was seen for about five TRBV segments, with TRBV5-6, TRBV5-1 and TRBV20-1 among them.

These receptors have no identified antigens. Sequenced: blood. The receptors stem from a girl under 18 with multiple sclerosis.

This clonotype occurred a few times. The chain has TRBV9 and TRBJ2-3; D remains unclear. The germline CDR1 and CDR2 sequences are SGDLS and YYNGEE. V lost 2 bases and J 6 bases, leaving 16 bases between the germline ends. This CDR3 has 15 amino acids. The CDR3 nucleotides read TGTGCCAGCAGCGTCCCAAGCCCATCCGGGGATACGCAGTATTTT. Its protein is CASSVPSPSGDTQYF. Variable domain in full (rest from reference TRBV9 and TRBJ2-3): DSGVTQTPKHLITATGQRVTLRCSPRSGDLSVYWYQQSLDQGLQFLIQYYNGEERAKGNILERFSAQQFPDLHSELNLSSLELGDSALYFCASSVPSPSGDTQYFGPGTRLTVL.

This clonotype was observed a handful of times. This chain links TRBV7-9 with TRBJ1-4; no clear D gene. V was pared by 4 bases and J by 8 bases, with 5 bases between. The germline CDR1 and CDR2 sequences are SEHNR and FQNEAQ (reference sequence). This CDR3 region has 11 residues. CDR3 bases: TGTGCCAGCAGCTCGGGCGAAAAACTGTTTTTT. This sequence encodes CASSSGEKLFF.

This clonotype was seen only a few times. V usage is TRBV12-3 or TRBV12-4 and J usage is TRBJ1-1; tentative D call: TRBD1 (6 bases). CDR3 length: 14 residues. Trimming cost V 6 bases and J 6 bases, with 17 bases left between them. The CDR3 here is CASSRAGGAAEAFF. The CDR3 DNA follows: TGTGCCAGCAGCAGGGCGGGGGGGGCCGCTGAAGCTTTCTTT.

A remark on this clonotype: One end of the junction is discordant with germline, which a read error may explain. The genes are TRBV4-1 and TRBJ1-1, with unresolved D. The V gene's germline CDR1 is MGHRA and CDR2 YSYEKL. This CDR3 region has 13 residues. The CDR3 DNA reads TGCACCAGCAGCCGGGAGCCAAACACTGAAGCTTTCTTT. Translating gives CTSSREPNTEAFF.

This clonotype turned up a few times. The rearrangement uses TRBV5-1 and TRBJ1-1, with 7 bases that match TRBD1. The ends lost 2 bases at V and 0 bases at J; junction bases unmatched: 10. The CDR3 runs 17 residues. The V gene's germline CDR1 is SGHRS and CDR2 YFSETQ. Here the CDR3 DNA reads TGCGCCAGCAGCTTACAGGGGATGAGGTTGATGAACACTGAAGCTTTCTTT. This sequence encodes CASSLQGMRLMNTEAFF.

This clonotype was counted between two and nine times. The chain carries TRBV20-1 and TRBJ2-1; possible D gene TRBD1, 5 bases. The germline CDR1 and CDR2 sequences are DFQATT and SNEGSKA (reference sequence). V shed 3 bases and J shed 4 bases, with 13 bases lying between them. The CDR3 sequence is 14 residues long. The chain's CDR3 is CSASDGAVYNEQFF. CDR3 nucleotides: TGCAGTGCTAGTGATGGGGCGGTTTACAATGAGCAGTTCTTC.

This clonotype was recorded a few times. The chain links TRBV12-3 or TRBV12-4 to TRBJ1-2; D may be TRBD1 (6 bases). The CDR3 length is 14 residues. The V end lost 5 bases, the J end lost 6 bases, and 16 bases lay between the germline ends. CDR3 nucleotides: TGTGCCAGCAGTCCAAATCGGGGGGCGCATGGCTACACCTTC. It is translated as CASSPNRGAHGYTF.

V and J are TRBV4-3 and TRBJ1-1; 8 bases match TRBD1. The CDR3 extends over 15 amino acids. V shed 1 base, J shed 1 base, and the junction held 2 bases outside the gene matches. Germline CDR1 is LGHNA and CDR2 is YSLEER. CDR3 bases: TGCGCCAGCAGCCAAGTAACAGGGGGGAACACTGAAGCTTTCTTT. It translates to CASSQVTGGNTEAFF.

The CDR3 DNA reads TGCGCCAGCAGCTTGAGAGTCAGCCGAGGCGGGTGGGATGCGCAGTATTTT. As protein: CASSLRVSRGGWDAQYF. The chain joins TRBV5-1 to TRBJ2-3, with D tentatively TRBD2 (5 bases). V lost 1 base, J lost 10 bases, and 25 bases lay in between. The germline CDR1 and CDR2 sequences are SGHRS and YFSETQ. The CDR3 is 17 amino acids.

This sequence joins TRBV19 and TRBJ1-1, with D unresolved. The germline V and J ends were trimmed by 4 bases and 1 base, with 7 bases remaining between them. The CDR3 is made up of 13 amino acids. Germline CDR1 is LNHDA and CDR2 is SQIVND (reference sequence). CDR3 sequence reads: CASSTIRNTEAFF. The CDR3 DNA is TGTGCCAGTAGTACCATTAGGAACACTGAAGCTTTCTTT.

The sample holds a few counts of this clonotype. The genes are TRBV20-1 and TRBJ2-1; D gene uncertain. This CDR3 contains 11 residues. The V gene's germline CDR1 is DFQATT and CDR2 SNEGSKA (reference sequence). V shed 2 bases and J shed 12 bases, with 11 bases lying between them. CDR3 residues: CSARSRVGQFF. CDR3 nucleotides: TGCAGTGCTAGATCTCGCGTCGGGCAGTTCTTC.

V and J are TRBV6-6 and TRBJ1-5; D remains unclear. The CDR3 loop spans 12 amino acids. From germline, CDR1 is MNHNY and CDR2 SVGAGI (reference sequence). Trimming pared 7 bases from V and 6 bases from J, leaving 10 bases between. The CDR3 DNA follows: TGTGCCAGCACCTCCCAAGGTCAGCCCCAGCATTTT. Translated: CASTSQGQPQHF.

This clonotype has more than one count but fewer than ten. The chain employs TRBV5-1 and TRBJ2-3, with TRBD2 matching over 14 bases. The CDR3 extends over 17 amino acids. V trimming: 4 bases; J trimming: 4 bases; junction bases outside the gene matches: 8. Germline CDR1 SGHRS, CDR2 YFSETQ. The CDR3, as DNA: TGCGCCAGCAGCCGCGAGGGACTAGCGGGGGATCCAGATACGCAGTATTTT. Translated: CASSREGLAGDPDTQYF.

This clonotype has only a few counts. The chain has TRBV20-1 and TRBJ1-1, with D unclear. V lost 3 bases and J 0 bases, leaving 14 bases between the germline ends. Germline V gene sequence: CDR1 DFQATT, CDR2 SNEGSKA (reference sequence). CDR3 size: 15 residues. The CDR3 DNA follows: TGCAGTGCTAGGGAGGAGCCCTGGATGAACACTGAAGCTTTCTTT. Protein product: CSAREEPWMNTEAFF.

This clonotype appeared a few times. V is TRBV7-9 and J is TRBJ2-5; 11 nucleotides match TRBD2. Germline-derived CDR1 and CDR2 are SEHNR and FQNEAQ (reference sequence). There are 15 residues in the CDR3. The V segment lost 5 bases and the J segment 4 bases; nucleotides outside the gene matches: 6. CDR3 DNA: TGTGCCAGCAGCGAGGTAGCGGGAGGGGGAGAGACCCAGTACTTC. As protein: CASSEVAGGGETQYF.

The chain is built from TRBV5-5 and TRBJ1-5; 10 positions match TRBD1. Germline CDR1 and CDR2: SGHKS and YYEKEE (reference sequence). The CDR3 loop spans 18 amino acids. The ends lost 5 bases at V and 3 bases at J; junction bases unmatched: 14. The CDR3 spells CASRPGQGWGEDNQPQHF. The CDR3 DNA is TGTGCCAGCAGGCCGGGACAGGGGTGGGGAGAGGACAATCAGCCCCAGCATTTT.

On this clonotype: This may come from a read error, since a much larger clone is one base off. V usage is TRBV6-4 and J usage is TRBJ2-1, with 7 nucleotides matching TRBD1. The CDR3 runs 15 residues. Germline CDR1 is MRHNA and CDR2 is SNTAGT. The CDR3 region has the DNA TGTGCCAGCAGTGACTCCGGCCGAGGGGGCAATGAGCAGGTCTTC. Translated, it gives CASSDSGRGGNEQVF.

This clonotype was detected many times. The chain combines TRBV5-1 with TRBJ2-3; unclear D gene. Trimming took 0 bases from V and 0 from J, leaving 8 bases between them. Germline loops: CDR1 SGHRS, CDR2 YFSETQ. CDR3 length equals 15 residues. The CDR3 loop reads CASSLGVPSTDTQYF. The CDR3 coding sequence is TGCGCCAGCAGCTTGGGGGTACCCAGCACAGATACGCAGTATTTT.

J is TRBJ2-7 and V is TRBV10-2; D might be TRBD2 (6 bases). Trimming removed 4 bases from V and 3 bases from J, with 7 bases in between. CDR3 size: 12 residues. Germline lookup yields CDR1 WSHSY and CDR2 SAAADI. The CDR3 loop is CASSGGDYEQYF. Written as DNA, the CDR3 is TGCGCCAGCAGTGGGGGGGACTACGAGCAGTACTTC.

The CDR3 coding sequence is TGTGCCAGCAGCCAACTTTCGGGAGTCGGTGACATTCAGTACTTC. It codes for CASSQLSGVGDIQYF. V usage is TRBV14 and J usage is TRBJ2-4; a weak D match, TRBD2 (6 bases). CDR1 is SGHDN, CDR2 FVKESK, per germline. CDR3 length: 15 residues. The V gene lost 2 bases and the J gene lost 8 bases, with 16 bases spanning the gap.

The chain is built from TRBV4-3 and TRBJ2-1, with a tentative D call TRBD1 (7 bases). This CDR3 spans 17 amino acids. The V and J ends lost 0 bases and 3 bases respectively, with 15 bases between them. Germline V gives CDR1 LGHNA, CDR2 YSLEER. In DNA form, the CDR3 reads TGCGCCAGCAGCCAAGACGCAGGGGGGTCCCTCTACAATGAGCAGTTCTTC. Translating it yields CASSQDAGGSLYNEQFF.

This clonotype was observed a few times. The chain uses TRBV20-1 and TRBJ2-1; the match to TRBD2 covers 7 bases. V lost 5 bases to trimming and J lost 8 bases; unmatched junction nucleotides: 9. Looked up from germline, CDR1 is DFQATT and CDR2 is SNEGSKA (reference sequence). CDR3 length equals 13 residues. As DNA, the CDR3 is TGCAGTGCTCACTCCGGGGGGAGCGATGAGCAGTTCTTC. Its translation is CSAHSGGSDEQFF.

This clonotype was observed a few times. V and J are TRBV20-1 and TRBJ1-2; TRBD1 matches 7 bases. Germline V gene lookup returns CDR1 DFQATT and CDR2 SNEGSKA (reference sequence). J gave up 4 bases and V 5 bases, and 7 bases lay outside the gene matches. There are 13 residues in the CDR3. Written as DNA, the CDR3 is TGCAGTGCTCTTGCTACAGGGGCCTATGGCTACACCTTC. Encoded protein: CSALATGAYGYTF.

This clonotype was observed at least ten times. The chain is built from TRBV20-1 and TRBJ1-2; TRBD1 matches at 7 bases. The CDR3 totals 12 residues. V lost 4 bases, J lost 3 bases, and 2 bases stayed unmatched. Germline V gene lookup returns CDR1 DFQATT and CDR2 SNEGSKA (reference sequence). Here the CDR3 DNA reads TGCAGTGCTACCGGGACAGACTATGGCTACACCTTC. It translates to CSATGTDYGYTF.

This clonotype was detected many times. J is TRBJ2-5 and V is TRBV29-1, with TRBD1 matching over 9 bases. The trim removed 7 bases at V and 2 bases at J, leaving 5 bases unmatched. Germline V gene data show CDR1 as SQVTM and CDR2 as ANQGSEA. This CDR3 has 13 residues. This chain's CDR3 is CSARDRVQETQYF. The DNA for the CDR3 is TGCAGCGCCCGGGACAGGGTACAAGAGACCCAGTACTTC.

The V and J genes are TRBV6-4 and TRBJ1-1, with D tentatively TRBD1 (5 bases). The CDR3 length is 14 residues. Trimming shortened V by 5 bases and J by 7 bases, and 17 bases separated the two germline ends. Germline CDR1 and CDR2: MRHNA and SNTAGT. CDR3 region: CASSSSQGASEAFF. The CDR3, as DNA: TGTGCCAGCAGTTCTTCTCAGGGCGCAAGTGAAGCTTTCTTT.